The clone carrying this T cell receptor beta chain was detected a few times. Its antigen is unidentified. TCRdb redid the calling of the 5' RACE reads with MiXCR, one entry per CDR3 protein. The table lists about 400,000 distinct CDR3 sequences, around an eighth of them singletons, with around a fifth in the top ten. This sample stems from a study of T-cell memory formation after mild COVID-19. Study conclusions and caveats: A second wave expanding day 15 to 37 was CD4+-biased; contracting clones were balanced. CD4+ contracting clones were found mainly in CM and EM, and CD8+ ones in EMRA. Cross-reactive memory apparently joined, as some responding clones appeared in pre-infection memory.

Trimming removed 2 bases at V and 8 bases at J, with 15 bases between. Per germline, CDR1 MNHEY and CDR2 SVGAGI. The CDR3 contains 14 residues. The chain links TRBV6-5 to TRBJ1-2; a weak D match, TRBD1 (6 bases). This TCR derives from a man between 18 and 29 years old who had mild COVID-19 (a few samples of this study predate the infection). Cell type and time point are not known. Sequenced material: PBMCs or a T cell subset sorted from them (not recorded which). Here the CDR3 DNA reads TGTGCCAGCAGTTACAGGGGGGCTTTGAAGGGCTACACCTTC. Protein: CASSYRGALKGYTF.